This T cell receptor beta chain was recorded in a study of control samples from healthy donors and cancer patients. Deletions cut 6 bases from V and 1 base from J, with 11 bases between. CDR3 length: 14 residues. Germline lookup yields CDR1 SGHTA and CDR2 FQGNSA. Libraries were prepared by immunoSEQ multiplex PCR; TCRdb keeps only in-frame clonotypes and omits some of them. The data show around 120,000 clones, with about nine tenths seen just once and around 9.4% held by the top ten. The clonotype was recovered from a man aged 40-50 years in good health. This chain joins TRBV7-2 and TRBJ2-3, with D possibly TRBD2 on 5 matching bases. What was sequenced was blood. CDR3 nucleotides: TGTGCCAGCAGACTAGGTATCGGCACAGATACGCAGTATTTT. Its protein product is CASRLGIGTDTQYF. Looking up the rest from reference TRBV7-2 and TRBJ2-3 gives the full variable domain: GAGVSQSPSNKVTEKGKDVELRCDPISGHTALYWYRQSLGQGLEFLIYFQGNSAPDKSGLPSDRFSAERTGGSVSTLTIQRTQQEDSAVYLCASRLGIGTDTQYFGPGTRLTVL.